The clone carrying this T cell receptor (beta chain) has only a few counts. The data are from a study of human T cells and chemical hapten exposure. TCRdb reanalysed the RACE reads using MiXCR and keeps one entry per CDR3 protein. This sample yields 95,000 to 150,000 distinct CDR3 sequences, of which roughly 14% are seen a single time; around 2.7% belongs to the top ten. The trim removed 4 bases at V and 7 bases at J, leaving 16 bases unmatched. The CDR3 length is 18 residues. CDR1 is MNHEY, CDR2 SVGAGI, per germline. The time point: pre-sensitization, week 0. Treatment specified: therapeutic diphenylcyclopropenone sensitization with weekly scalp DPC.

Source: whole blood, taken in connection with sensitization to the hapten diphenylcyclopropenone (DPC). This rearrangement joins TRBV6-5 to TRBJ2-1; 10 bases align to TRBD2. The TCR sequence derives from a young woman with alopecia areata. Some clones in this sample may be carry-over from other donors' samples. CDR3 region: CASSSSRGGAGGPNEQFF. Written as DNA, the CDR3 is TGTGCCAGCAGTTCGTCTCGAGGAGGAGCGGGGGGGCCGAATGAGCAGTTCTTC.